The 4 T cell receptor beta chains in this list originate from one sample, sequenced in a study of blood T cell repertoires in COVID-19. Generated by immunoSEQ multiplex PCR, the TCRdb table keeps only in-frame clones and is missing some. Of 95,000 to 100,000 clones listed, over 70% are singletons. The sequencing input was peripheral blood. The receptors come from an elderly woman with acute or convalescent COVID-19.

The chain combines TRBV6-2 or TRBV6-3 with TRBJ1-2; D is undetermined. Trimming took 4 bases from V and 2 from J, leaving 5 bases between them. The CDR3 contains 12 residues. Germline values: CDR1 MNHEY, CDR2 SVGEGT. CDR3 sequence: CASSSGNYGYTF. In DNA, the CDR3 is TGTGCCAGCAGTTCCGGGAACTATGGCTACACCTTC.

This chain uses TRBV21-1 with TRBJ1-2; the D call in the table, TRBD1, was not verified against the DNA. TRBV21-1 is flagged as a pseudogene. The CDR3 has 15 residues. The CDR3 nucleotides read TGTGCCAGCAGCAAAGATTTCGGGACAGAAGATGGCTACACCTTC. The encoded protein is CASSKDFGTEDGYTF.

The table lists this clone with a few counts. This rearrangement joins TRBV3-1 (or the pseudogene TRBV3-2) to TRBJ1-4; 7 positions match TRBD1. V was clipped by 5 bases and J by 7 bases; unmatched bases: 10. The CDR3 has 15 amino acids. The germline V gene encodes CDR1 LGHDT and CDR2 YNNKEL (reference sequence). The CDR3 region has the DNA TGTGCCAGCAGCTCTCGACAGGGATTCGGTGAAAAACTGTTTTTT. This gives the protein CASSSRQGFGEKLFF.

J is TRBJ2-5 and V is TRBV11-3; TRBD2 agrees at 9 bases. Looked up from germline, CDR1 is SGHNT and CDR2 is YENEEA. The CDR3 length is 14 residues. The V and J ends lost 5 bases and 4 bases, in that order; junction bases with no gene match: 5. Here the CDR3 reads CASSRSGGIETQYF. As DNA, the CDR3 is TGTGCCAGCAGCCGTAGCGGGGGAATAGAGACCCAGTACTTC.